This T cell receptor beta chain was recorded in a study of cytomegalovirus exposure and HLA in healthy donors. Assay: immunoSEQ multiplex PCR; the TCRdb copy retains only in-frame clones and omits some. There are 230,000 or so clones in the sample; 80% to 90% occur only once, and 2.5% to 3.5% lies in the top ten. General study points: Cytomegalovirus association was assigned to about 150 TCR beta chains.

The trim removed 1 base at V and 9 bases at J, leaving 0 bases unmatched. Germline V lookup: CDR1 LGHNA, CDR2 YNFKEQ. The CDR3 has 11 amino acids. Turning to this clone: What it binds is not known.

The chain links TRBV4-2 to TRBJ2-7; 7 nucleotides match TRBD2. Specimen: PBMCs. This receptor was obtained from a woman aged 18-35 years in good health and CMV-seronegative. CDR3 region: CASSQGTRQYF. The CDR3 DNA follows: TGTGCCAGCAGCCAAGGGACTAGGCAGTACTTC.